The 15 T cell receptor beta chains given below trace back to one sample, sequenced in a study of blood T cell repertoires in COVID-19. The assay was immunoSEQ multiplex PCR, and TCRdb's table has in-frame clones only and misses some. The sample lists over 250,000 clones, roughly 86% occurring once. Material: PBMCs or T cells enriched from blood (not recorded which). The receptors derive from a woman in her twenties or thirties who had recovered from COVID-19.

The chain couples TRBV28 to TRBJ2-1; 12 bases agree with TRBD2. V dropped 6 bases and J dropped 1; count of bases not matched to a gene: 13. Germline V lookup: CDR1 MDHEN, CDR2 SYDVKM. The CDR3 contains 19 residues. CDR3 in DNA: TGTGCCAGCAGCATCGGACTAGCGGGGCCCTTCAGTTCCTACAATGAGCAGTTCTTC. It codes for CASSIGLAGPFSSYNEQFF.

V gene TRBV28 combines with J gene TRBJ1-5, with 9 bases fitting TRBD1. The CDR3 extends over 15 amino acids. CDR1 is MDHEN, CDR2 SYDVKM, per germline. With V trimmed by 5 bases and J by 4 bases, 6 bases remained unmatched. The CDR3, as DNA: TGTGCCAGCAGTCAACCGGGACAGGGTAATCAGCCCCAGCATTTT. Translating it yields CASSQPGQGNQPQHF.

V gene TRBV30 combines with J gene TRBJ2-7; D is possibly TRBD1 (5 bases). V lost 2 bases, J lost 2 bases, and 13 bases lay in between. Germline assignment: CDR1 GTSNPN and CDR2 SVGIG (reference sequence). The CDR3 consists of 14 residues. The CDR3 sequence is CAWSLAGQTYEQYF. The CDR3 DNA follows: TGTGCCTGGAGTCTGGCAGGGCAGACCTACGAGCAGTACTTC. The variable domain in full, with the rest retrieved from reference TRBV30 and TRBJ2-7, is SQTIHQWPATLVQPVGSPLSLECTVEGTSNPNLYWYRQAAGRGLQLLFYSVGIGQISSEVPQNLSASRPQDRQFILSSKKLLLSDSGFYLCAWSLAGQTYEQYFGPGTRLTVT.

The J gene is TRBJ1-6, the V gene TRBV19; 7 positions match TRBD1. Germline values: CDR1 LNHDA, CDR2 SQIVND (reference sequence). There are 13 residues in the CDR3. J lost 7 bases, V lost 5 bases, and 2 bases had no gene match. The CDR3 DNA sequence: TGTGCCAGTAGTCGGGACAGAAATTCACCCCTCCACTTT. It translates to CASSRDRNSPLHF.

The CDR3, as DNA: TGTGCCAGTAAGGGGGAGAACACTGAAGCTTTCTTT. This gives the protein CASKGENTEAFF. The V and J genes are TRBV19 and TRBJ1-1, with a weak D call TRBD1 (6 bases). The CDR3 covers 12 residues. The V gene lost 7 bases and the J gene lost 1 base, with 7 bases spanning the gap. Germline CDR1 LNHDA, CDR2 SQIVND (reference sequence). Drawing the rest from reference TRBV19 and TRBJ1-1, the complete variable domain is DGGITQSPKYLFRKEGQNVTLSCEQNLNHDAMYWYRQDPGQGLRLIYYSQIVNDFQKGDIAEGYSVSREKKESFPLTVTSAQKNPTAFYLCASKGENTEAFFGQGTRLTVV.

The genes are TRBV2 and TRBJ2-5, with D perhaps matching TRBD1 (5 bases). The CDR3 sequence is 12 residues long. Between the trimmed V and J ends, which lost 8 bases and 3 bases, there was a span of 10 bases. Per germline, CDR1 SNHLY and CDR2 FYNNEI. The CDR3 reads CASVETEETQYF. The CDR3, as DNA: TGTGCCAGCGTGGAGACAGAAGAGACCCAGTACTTC.

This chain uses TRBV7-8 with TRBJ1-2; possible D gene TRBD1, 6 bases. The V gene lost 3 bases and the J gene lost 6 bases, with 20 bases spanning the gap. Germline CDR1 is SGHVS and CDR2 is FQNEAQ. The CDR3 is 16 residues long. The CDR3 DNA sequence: TGTGCCAGCAGCTTTTTGATTCAGGGGACGTCTAATGGCTACACCTTC. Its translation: CASSFLIQGTSNGYTF.

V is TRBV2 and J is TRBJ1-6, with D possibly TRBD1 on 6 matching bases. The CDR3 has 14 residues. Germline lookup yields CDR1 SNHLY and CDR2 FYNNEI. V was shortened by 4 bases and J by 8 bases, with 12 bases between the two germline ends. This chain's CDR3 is CASSVGQLYSPLHF. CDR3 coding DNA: TGTGCCAGCAGTGTCGGACAGCTTTATTCACCCCTCCACTTT.

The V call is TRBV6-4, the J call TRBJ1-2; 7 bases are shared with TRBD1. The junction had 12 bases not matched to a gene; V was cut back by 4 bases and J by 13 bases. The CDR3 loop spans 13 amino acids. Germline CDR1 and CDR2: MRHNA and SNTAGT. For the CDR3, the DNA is TGTGCCAGCAGTGCCCTCGGACAGGATAGTCTCACCTTC. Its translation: CASSALGQDSLTF.

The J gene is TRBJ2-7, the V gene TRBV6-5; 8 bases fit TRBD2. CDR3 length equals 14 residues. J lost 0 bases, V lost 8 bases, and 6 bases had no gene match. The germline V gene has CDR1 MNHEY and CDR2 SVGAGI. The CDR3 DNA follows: TGTGCCAGCTCAGGCGGGGGGTACTCCTACGAGCAGTACTTC. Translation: CASSGGGYSYEQYF.

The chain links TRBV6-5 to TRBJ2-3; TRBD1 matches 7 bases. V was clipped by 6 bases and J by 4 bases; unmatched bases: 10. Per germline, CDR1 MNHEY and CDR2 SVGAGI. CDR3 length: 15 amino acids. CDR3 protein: CASRWDSSLPDTQYF. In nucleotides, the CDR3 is TGTGCCAGCAGGTGGGACAGTAGCCTCCCAGATACGCAGTATTTT.

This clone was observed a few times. The CDR3 DNA reads TGTGCCAGCAGCTTAGATTGGGGGGGCGAGCAGTACTTC. Translated, it gives CASSLDWGGEQYF. The gene calls are TRBV5-4 and TRBJ2-7, with TRBD2 matching over 7 bases. This CDR3 is built from 13 residues. CDR1 is SGHNT, CDR2 YYREEE, per germline (reference sequence). With 2 bases clipped from V and 6 bases from J, the junction kept 5 bases outside the gene matches. The whole variable domain, remainder taken from reference TRBV5-4 and TRBJ2-7, is ETGVTQSPTHLIKTRGQQVTLRCSSQSGHNTVSWYQQALGQGPQFIFQYYREEENGRGNFPPRFSGLQFPNYSSELNVNALELDDSALYLCASSLDWGGEQYFGPGTRLTVT.

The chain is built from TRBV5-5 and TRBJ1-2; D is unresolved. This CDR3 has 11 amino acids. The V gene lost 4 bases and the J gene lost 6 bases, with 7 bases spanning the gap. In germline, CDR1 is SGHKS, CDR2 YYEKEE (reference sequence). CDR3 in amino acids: CASSPLHGYTF. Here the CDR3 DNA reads TGTGCCAGCAGCCCTCTCCATGGCTACACCTTC. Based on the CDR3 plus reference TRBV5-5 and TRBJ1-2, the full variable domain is DAGVTQSPTHLIKTRGQQVTLRCSPISGHKSVSWYQQVLGQGPQFIFQYYEKEERGRGNFPDRFSARQFPNYSSELNVNALLLGDSALYLCASSPLHGYTFGSGTRLTVV.

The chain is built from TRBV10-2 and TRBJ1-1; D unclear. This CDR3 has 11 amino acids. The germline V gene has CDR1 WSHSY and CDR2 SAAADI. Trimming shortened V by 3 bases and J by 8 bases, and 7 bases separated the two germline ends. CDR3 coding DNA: TGCGCCAGCAGTGACCGGTCAGAAGCTTTCTTT. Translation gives CASSDRSEAFF.

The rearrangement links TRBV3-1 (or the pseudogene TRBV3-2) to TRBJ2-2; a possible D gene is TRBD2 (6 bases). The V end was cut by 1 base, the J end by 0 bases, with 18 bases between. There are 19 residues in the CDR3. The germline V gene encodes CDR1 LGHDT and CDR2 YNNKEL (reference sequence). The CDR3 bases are TGTGCCAGCAGCCAAGTACGGTTGTGGGGGGACCCGAACACCGGGGAGCTGTTTTTT. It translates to CASSQVRLWGDPNTGELFF.